The 12 T cell receptor beta chains in this list originate from one sample, sequenced in a study of T-cell reconstitution after alpha-beta-depleted transplantation in children. Unique molecular identifiers were built into the TCRbeta library. TCRdb ran MiXCR on the PCR reads and lists one entry per CDR3 protein. The repertoire holds roughly 350,000 distinct CDR3 sequences, with under 13% as singletons. The sequencing here drew on PBMCs from the stem cell graft donor, taken from the stem cell graft. Receptor source: a human donor who donated a stem cell graft to a child with acute lymphoblastic leukemia.

The chain employs TRBV7-9 and TRBJ2-1; D remains unclear. The ends were cut back, 5 bases at V and 4 bases at J, with 15 bases in the middle. The CDR3 is 15 amino acids. Germline V gene sequence: CDR1 SEHNR, CDR2 FQNEAQ (reference sequence). The chain's CDR3 is CASSPDVGVYNEQFF. DNA of the CDR3: TGTGCCAGCAGCCCCGACGTTGGGGTTTACAATGAGCAGTTCTTC.

V and J are TRBV7-6 and TRBJ1-5; TRBD1 matches at 7 bases. Unmatched junction bases numbered 7, after V lost 5 bases and J lost 3 bases. The CDR3 has 15 residues. The germline V gene has CDR1 SGHVS and CDR2 FNYEAQ. This CDR3 reads CASSKTGRDNQPQHF. The CDR3, as DNA: TGTGCCAGCAGCAAGACAGGGAGGGACAATCAGCCCCAGCATTTT.

This chain joins TRBV6-4 and TRBJ2-1; 8 nucleotides agree with TRBD2. CDR1 and CDR2 (germline): MRHNA, SNTAGT. With 0 bases clipped from V and 3 bases from J, the junction kept 19 bases outside the gene matches. The CDR3 runs to 21 residues. CDR3 sequence: CASSDSHLSGINMLDYNEQFF. The CDR3 region has the DNA TGTGCCAGCAGTGACTCCCACCTTAGCGGGATTAACATGCTTGACTACAATGAGCAGTTCTTC.

Concerning this clonotype: The germline gene is not matched at one end of the junction; a read error may be the cause. V and J are TRBV6-2 or TRBV6-3 and TRBJ2-1, with TRBD2 matching 10 bases. From germline, CDR1 is MNHEY and CDR2 SVGEGT. This CDR3 is 17 amino acids long. CDR3 coding DNA: TGTGCCAGCTGTTACTCAGAGTCTAGCGGGGGATACAATGAGCAGTTCTTC. This translates into CASCYSESSGGYNEQFF.

The table lists this clonotype with a few counts. V is TRBV18 and J is TRBJ2-1; either TRBD1 or TRBD2 may fit D (6 bases each). The CDR3 sequence is 16 residues long. V was clipped by 2 bases and J by 7 bases, with 18 bases between them. Germline V CDR1 and CDR2: KGHSH, LQKENI. This CDR3 reads CASSPAGGLSPNEQFF. The DNA for the CDR3 is TGTGCCAGCTCACCAGCCGGGGGCCTGTCTCCAAATGAGCAGTTCTTC.

The table lists this clonotype with a few counts. The chain is built from TRBV7-9 and TRBJ2-4; possibly TRBD1 or TRBD2 for D (5 bases each). Between the trimmed V and J ends, which lost 2 bases and 13 bases, there was a span of 15 bases. The germline CDR1 and CDR2 sequences are SEHNR and FQNEAQ (reference sequence). The CDR3 runs 13 residues. CDR3 nucleotide sequence: TGTGCCAGCAGCTTAAGTCGGGACGGCCTACAGTACTTC. It translates to CASSLSRDGLQYF.

This clonotype was counted ten times or more. The rearrangement joins TRBV28 to TRBJ2-5, with TRBD2 as a possible D gene (5 bases). Trimming pared 6 bases from V and 3 bases from J, leaving 8 bases between. This CDR3 region has 12 residues. From germline, CDR1 is MDHEN and CDR2 SYDVKM. In DNA form, the CDR3 reads TGTGCCAGCAGCGGACTCGAAGAGACCCAGTACTTC. This encodes CASSGLEETQYF.

This clonotype was seen more than once but under ten times. This chain joins TRBV11-2 and TRBJ2-3; 7 bases are a match to TRBD2. Germline CDR1 SGHAT, CDR2 FQNNGV. After removal of 2 bases from V and 6 bases from J, the junction contained 11 bases not matched to a gene. This CDR3 spans 16 amino acids. This CDR3 reads CASSLFGLAVRDTQYF. As DNA, the CDR3 is TGTGCCAGCAGCTTATTTGGGCTAGCGGTTCGGGATACGCAGTATTTT. The whole variable domain, filled in from reference TRBV11-2 and TRBJ2-3, reads EAGVAQSPRYKIIEKRQSVAFWCNPISGHATLYWYQQILGQGPKLLIQFQNNGVVDDSQLPKDRFSAERLKGVDSTLKIQPAKLEDSAVYLCASSLFGLAVRDTQYFGPGTRLTVL.

This clonotype was observed at least ten times. This chain joins TRBV7-6 and TRBJ2-7; 10 bases line up with TRBD2. The ends lost 5 bases at V and 2 bases at J; junction bases unmatched: 6. This CDR3 is 15 amino acids long. Germline-derived CDR1 and CDR2 are SGHVS and FNYEAQ. The CDR3 region has the DNA TGTGCCAGCAGCCAGAGGACTAGCGGACCCTACGAGCAGTACTTC. This gives the protein CASSQRTSGPYEQYF.

This clonotype was observed many times. V and J are TRBV7-6 and TRBJ2-7; 8 bases are a match to TRBD1. Trimming at V came to 3 bases and at J to 7 bases, leaving 5 bases not matched to a gene. There are 13 residues in the CDR3. Germline values: CDR1 SGHVS, CDR2 FNYEAQ. The CDR3 DNA reads as TGTGCCAGCAGCTTCTACAGGGGGTATGAGCAGTACTTC. Residues: CASSFYRGYEQYF.

The V gene is TRBV7-9, the J gene TRBJ2-7, with 9 bases that match TRBD2. Germline V gene lookup returns CDR1 SEHNR and CDR2 FQNEAQ (reference sequence). Trimming took 2 bases from V and 6 from J; bases not matched to a gene: 11. The CDR3 contains 16 residues. The CDR3 DNA reads as TGTGCCAGCAGCTTATTTCCTAGCGGGAAAATCTCCGAGCAGTACTTC. It yields the protein CASSLFPSGKISEQYF.

This clonotype was detected a few times. The genes are TRBV4-1 and TRBJ2-3; D perhaps matches TRBD2 (6 bases). Trimming shortened V by 4 bases and J by 7 bases, and 21 bases separated the two germline ends. Germline V lookup: CDR1 MGHRA, CDR2 YSYEKL. This CDR3 is built from 16 residues. CDR3 residues: CASSPNLSEGRNTQYF. The CDR3 DNA reads TGCGCCAGCAGCCCCAACTTATCGGAGGGGAGGAATACGCAGTATTTT.